These T cell receptor beta chains were read from a single sample in a study of blood T cell repertoires in COVID-19. Some clones are missing from TCRdb's copy, which holds only in-frame ones; the method was immunoSEQ multiplex PCR. The sample records about 490,000 clones, 80% to 90% being singletons. The sequencing input was peripheral blood. Receptors were obtained from a human donor in a cohort sampled during active COVID-19. CDR3s include the opening cysteine and the closing phenylalanine or tryptophan. The D gene is left open where the match is weak. Expanded clones are given a class, and other clones once, few, many or no size at all.

d_gene,v_gene,j_gene,abundance,CDR3aa,CDR3nt
TRBD2,TRBV7-2,TRBJ2-7,NA,CASSRSSGDTPYEQYF,TGTGCCAGCAGCCGCTCTAGCGGAGACACTCCCTACGAGCAGTACTTC
TRBD2,TRBV5-4,TRBJ2-3,NA,CASSLWASGRTDTQYF,TGTGCCAGCAGCTTGTGGGCTAGCGGGAGGACAGATACGCAGTATTTT
TRBD2,TRBV2,TRBJ2-2,NA,CASSALDRGSSTGELFF,TGTGCCAGCAGTGCTCTAGACCGCGGGAGTAGTACCGGGGAGCTGTTTTTT
TRBD1,TRBV5-1,TRBJ1-5,many,CASGPGTGPNQPQHF,TGCGCCAGCGGGCCCGGGACAGGGCCAAATCAGCCCCAGCATTTT
TRBD2,TRBV11-2,TRBJ2-1,once,CASSQTSVNNEQFF,TGTGCCAGCAGCCAGACTAGCGTTAACAATGAGCAGTTCTTC
TRBD1,TRBV3-1/TRBV3-2,TRBJ1-3,NA,CASSLGQGAGNTIYF,TGTGCCAGCAGCCTAGGACAGGGCGCTGGAAACACCATATATTTT
TRBD1,TRBV9,TRBJ1-2,once,CASSVAPGQGKYGYTF,TGTGCCAGCAGCGTAGCCCCGGGACAGGGGAAATATGGCTACACCTTC
TRBD2,TRBV14,TRBJ2-2,NA,CASSPGGLALFHGELFF,TGTGCCAGCAGCCCAGGGGGACTAGCACTTTTCCACGGGGAGCTGTTTTTT
TRBD1,TRBV12-3/TRBV12-4,TRBJ1-1,NA,CASTSDRGTEAFF,TGTGCCAGCACCTCTGACAGGGGCACTGAAGCTTTCTTT
NA,TRBV6-2/TRBV6-3,TRBJ1-2,NA,CASSWSGNYGYTF,TGTGCCAGCAGCTGGTCGGGTAACTATGGCTACACCTTC
NA,TRBV4-1,TRBJ1-1,NA,CASSQDRNTEAFF,TGCGCCAGCAGCCAAGACAGGAACACTGAAGCTTTCTTT
TRBD2,TRBV12-3/TRBV12-4,TRBJ2-7,NA,CASSLGSGGEQYF,TGTGCCAGCAGCCTAGGGAGCGGGGGCGAGCAGTACTTC
TRBD2,TRBV7-3,TRBJ2-5,NA,CASSLMPSGSGETQYF,TGTGCCAGCAGCTTAATGCCTAGCGGGAGTGGAGAGACCCAGTACTTC
TRBD1,TRBV28,TRBJ2-7,NA,CASSFPGQGVRGNEQYF,TGTGCCAGCAGTTTCCCGGGACAGGGGGTTCGGGGGAACGAGCAGTACTTC
NA,TRBV6-5,TRBJ2-5,NA,CASSRSGGETQYF,TGTGCCAGCAGTCGAAGCGGTGGGGAGACCCAGTACTTC
NA,TRBV4-1,TRBJ2-3,NA,CASSQEGAVRTDTQYF,TGCGCCAGCAGCCAAGAAGGGGCGGTTAGGACAGATACGCAGTATTTT
NA,TRBV24-1,TRBJ1-6,NA,CATSAKGGIASPLHF,TGTGCCACCAGTGCCAAAGGCGGTATCGCTTCACCCCTCCACTTT
TRBD2,TRBV4-2,TRBJ2-5,once,CASSQGSSGKFGETQYF,TGTGCCAGCAGCCAAGGGTCTAGCGGGAAATTCGGCGAGACCCAGTACTTC
NA,TRBV11-3,TRBJ2-6,NA,CASSSGGANVLTF,TGTGCCAGCAGCTCGGGAGGGGCCAACGTCCTGACTTTC
TRBD1,TRBV4-1,TRBJ2-3,NA,CASSPPRRGRADTQYF,TGCGCCAGCAGCCCACCCCGCAGGGGGCGCGCAGATACGCAGTATTTT
TRBD2,TRBV7-2,TRBJ2-3,NA,CASSLWVVTSGSADTQYF,TGTGCCAGCAGCTTATGGGTCGTTACTAGCGGGAGCGCAGATACGCAGTATTTT
TRBD2,TRBV15,TRBJ2-1,NA,CATSRAYGGRINEQFF,TGTGCCACCAGCAGAGCCTATGGCGGGAGAATCAATGAGCAGTTCTTC
TRBD1,TRBV3-1/TRBV3-2,TRBJ1-2,few,CASSQVGRGHGYTF,TGTGCCAGCAGCCAAGTGGGCAGGGGGCATGGCTACACCTTC
TRBD1,TRBV28,TRBJ1-4,NA,CASSSNRGVGVNEKLFF,TGTGCCAGCAGTTCGAACAGGGGTGTGGGGGTTAATGAAAAACTGTTTTTT
TRBD2,TRBV3-1/TRBV3-2,TRBJ2-7,NA,CASSQGVTSGTSGYEQYF,TGTGCCAGCAGCCAAGGAGTCACTTCGGGGACTAGCGGCTACGAGCAGTACTTC
TRBD2,TRBV4-1,TRBJ2-7,NA,CASSQDTSGRVNNYEQYF,TGCGCCAGCAGCCAAGACACTAGCGGGAGGGTCAACAACTACGAGCAGTACTTC
TRBD2,TRBV28,TRBJ2-5,NA,CASRFPSGRAGVNYF,TGTGCCAGCAGATTTCCTAGCGGGAGGGCCGGGGTTAACTACTTC
NA,TRBV18,TRBJ1-1,NA,CASSPRQSDTEAFF,TGTGCCAGCTCACCCCGACAGAGTGACACTGAAGCTTTCTTT
NA,TRBV30,TRBJ1-2,NA,CAWSLRQTKDYGYTF,TGTGCCTGGAGTCTCCGACAAACAAAGGACTATGGCTACACCTTC
NA,TRBV4-2,TRBJ1-2,NA,CASSQASPRGYTF,TGTGCCAGCAGCCAAGCTAGCCCCCGGGGCTACACCTTC
NA,TRBV3-1/TRBV3-2,TRBJ1-2,few,CASSSYTGVYGYTF,TGTGCCAGCAGCTCATACACGGGAGTCTATGGCTACACCTTC
TRBD1,TRBV5-1,TRBJ1-5,few,CASSRTGEGDQPQHF,TGCGCCAGCAGCCGGACAGGGGAAGGAGATCAGCCCCAGCATTTT
TRBD2,TRBV28,TRBJ2-7,NA,CASSSGTSGTLEQYF,TGTGCCAGCAGTTCCGGGACTAGCGGGACCCTCGAGCAGTACTTC
TRBD1,TRBV5-1,TRBJ2-7,once,CASSLRTGSIEQYF,TGCGCCAGCAGCTTAAGGACAGGTTCGATCGAGCAGTACTTC